This T cell receptor beta chain is from a study of blood T cell repertoires in COVID-19. Germline-derived CDR1 and CDR2 are SGHTA and FQGNSA. The CDR3 has 15 residues. V gave up 5 bases and J gave up 1 base; unmatched junction bases: 5. Method: immunoSEQ multiplex PCR; TCRdb's copy keeps in-frame clones and lacks some. The table has a few hundred thousand clones, about 80% seen once. Sequences were obtained from peripheral blood. This sequence originates from a person aged 70 to 85 with COVID-19, enrolled during active disease. The rearrangement links TRBV7-2 to TRBJ1-3, with 7 bases fitting TRBD1. CDR3 sequence reads: CASSQTGASGNTIYF. The CDR3 DNA is TGTGCCAGCAGCCAAACAGGGGCTTCTGGAAACACCATATATTTT.